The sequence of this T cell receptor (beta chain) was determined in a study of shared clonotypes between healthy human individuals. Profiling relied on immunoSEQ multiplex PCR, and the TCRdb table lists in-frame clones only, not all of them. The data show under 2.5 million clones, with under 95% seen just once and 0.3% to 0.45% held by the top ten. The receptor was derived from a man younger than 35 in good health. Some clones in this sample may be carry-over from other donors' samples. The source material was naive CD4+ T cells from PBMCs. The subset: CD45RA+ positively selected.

The CDR3 spells CATPSRTGELFF. The CDR3 DNA reads TGTGCCACCCCCAGCCGGACCGGGGAGCTGTTTTTT. This sequence joins TRBV2 and TRBJ2-2, with D hard to call. CDR1 is SNHLY and CDR2 is FYNNEI in the germline V gene. The CDR3 sequence is 12 residues long. Trimming shortened V by 10 bases and J by 5 bases, and 11 bases separated the two germline ends.